This record looks at one T cell receptor (beta chain) sequence and its context. The data are from a study of blood T cell repertoires in COVID-19. The repertoire was sequenced with immunoSEQ multiplex PCR; TCRdb's copy has only in-frame clones and lacks some. Among about 57,000 clones, 82% were seen once, and the ten largest hold around a fifth. The length of the CDR3 is 10 residues. V shed 8 bases and J shed 8 bases, with 6 bases lying between them. The V gene's germline CDR1 is MNHEY and CDR2 SVGAGI. Input material: peripheral blood. The J gene is TRBJ1-4, the V gene TRBV6-5; the D is unclear. The receptor's source is a woman aged 55-70 years with acute or convalescent COVID-19. DNA for the CDR3: TGTGCCAGCGCAGGAGAAAAACTGTTTTTT. This translates into CASAGEKLFF.